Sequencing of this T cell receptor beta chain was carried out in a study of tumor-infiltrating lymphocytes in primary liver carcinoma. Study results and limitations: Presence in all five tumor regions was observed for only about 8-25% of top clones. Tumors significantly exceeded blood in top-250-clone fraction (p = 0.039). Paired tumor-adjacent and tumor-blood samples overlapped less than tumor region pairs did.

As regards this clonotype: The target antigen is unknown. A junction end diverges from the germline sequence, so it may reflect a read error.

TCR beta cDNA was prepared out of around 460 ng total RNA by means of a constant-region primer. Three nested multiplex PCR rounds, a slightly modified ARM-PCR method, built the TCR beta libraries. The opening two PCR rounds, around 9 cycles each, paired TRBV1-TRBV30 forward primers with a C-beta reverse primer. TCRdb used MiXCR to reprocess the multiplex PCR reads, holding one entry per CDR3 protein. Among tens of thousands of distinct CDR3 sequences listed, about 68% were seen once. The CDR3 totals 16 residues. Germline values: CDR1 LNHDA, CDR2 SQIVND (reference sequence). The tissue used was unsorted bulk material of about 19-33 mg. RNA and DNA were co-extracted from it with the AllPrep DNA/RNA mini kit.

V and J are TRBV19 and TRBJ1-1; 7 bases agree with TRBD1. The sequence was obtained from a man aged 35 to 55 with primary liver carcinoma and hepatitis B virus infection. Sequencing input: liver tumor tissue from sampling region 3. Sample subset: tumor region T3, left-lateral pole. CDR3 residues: CASSGDRAALNSEAFF. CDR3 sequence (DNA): TGTGCCAGTAGTGGTGACAGGGCGGCACTGAACAGTGAAGCTTTCTTT.